This T cell receptor beta chain was obtained from a study of shared clonotypes between healthy human individuals. Regarding the study as a whole: Clonotypes shared by all four donors outscored non-shared clonotypes in generation probability.

The germline V gene has CDR1 MGHRA and CDR2 YSYEKL. The CDR3 sequence is 14 residues long. Trimming shortened V by 0 bases and J by 6 bases, and 12 bases separated the two germline ends. At deep level, the assay was performed. In the original analysis: ImmunoSEQ output held junction-only sequences without quality scores, so filtering differed. The method was immunoSEQ multiplex PCR; TCRdb's version includes in-frame clones alone and lacks a portion of them. V and J calls and clone size come straight from that table; D and trimming were deduced from the DNA. Of approximately 2.4 million clones listed, roughly 95% are singletons. Worth noting for this clone: Its specificity is unknown.

The sample consisted of naive CD4+ T cells sorted from blood. This sample's subset: CD45RA+ positively selected. The rearrangement links TRBV4-1 to TRBJ2-7; D is possibly TRBD1 (5 bases). The TCR comes from a young man in good health. CDR3 loop: CASSQDHRSVEQYF. The DNA of the CDR3 is TGCGCCAGCAGCCAAGACCACAGGAGTGTCGAGCAGTACTTC.